The sequence of this T cell receptor beta chain was determined in a study of CD8+ T cells in alopecia areata. The wider study: Dosing with tofacitinib proceeded for 6 to 18 months, followed by 6 months off drug.

The study's findings and limits: Mice gave a clearer picture of TCR sharing than patients did, possibly for HLA-related reasons. Scalp clonality and expanded CD8+ clones among the top 100 fell significantly with tofacitinib.

The CDR3 extends over 16 amino acids. V shed 6 bases, J shed 3 bases, and the junction held 6 bases outside the gene matches. CDR1 and CDR2 from the germline V gene are SEHNR and FQNEAQ (reference sequence). Regarding this clone: Antigen unknown.

The sample's treatment: oral pan-JAK inhibitor, 5-10 mg twice daily. RNA extraction was followed by reverse transcription into cDNA, which acted as the sequencing template. TCRdb's copy holds only in-frame clones and misses some; the assay was immunoSEQ multiplex PCR. The sample lists more than 95,000 clones, roughly 50% occurring once. This specimen consisted of CD8+ T cells sorted from blood, obtained at week 4, from a patient treated with tofacitinib. This TCR was recovered from a human donor with alopecia areata. This chain connects TRBV7-9 to TRBJ2-1; 12 nucleotides agree with TRBD2. CDR3 protein: CASSQTSGGLYNEQFF. CDR3 sequence (DNA): TGTGCCAGCAGTCAGACTAGCGGGGGACTCTACAATGAGCAGTTCTTC.